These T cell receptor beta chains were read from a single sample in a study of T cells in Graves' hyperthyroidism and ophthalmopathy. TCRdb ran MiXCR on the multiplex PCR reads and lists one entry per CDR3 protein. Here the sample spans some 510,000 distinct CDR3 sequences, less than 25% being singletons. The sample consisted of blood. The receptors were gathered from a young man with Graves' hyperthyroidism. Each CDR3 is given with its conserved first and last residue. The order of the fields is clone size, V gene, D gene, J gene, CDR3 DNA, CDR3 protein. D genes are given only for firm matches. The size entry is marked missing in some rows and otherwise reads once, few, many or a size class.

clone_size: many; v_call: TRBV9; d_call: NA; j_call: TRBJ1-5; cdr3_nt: TGTGCCAGCAGCGTACTGGGAAATCAGCCCCAGCATTTT; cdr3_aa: CASSVLGNQPQHF
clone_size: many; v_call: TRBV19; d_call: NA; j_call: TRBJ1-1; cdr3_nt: TGTGCCAGTAGTTGGAGGCAGGGCAACACTGAAGCTTTCTTT; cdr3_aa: CASSWRQGNTEAFF
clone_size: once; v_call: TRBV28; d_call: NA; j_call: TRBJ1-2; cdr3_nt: TGTGCCAGCAGTTCGGGACCGGACAACTATGGCTACACCTTC; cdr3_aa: CASSSGPDNYGYTF
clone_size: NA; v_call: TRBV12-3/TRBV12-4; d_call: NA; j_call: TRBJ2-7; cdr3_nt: TGTGCCAGCAGTCCGCAGGGACTGAACTCCTACGAGCAGTACTTC; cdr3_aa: CASSPQGLNSYEQYF
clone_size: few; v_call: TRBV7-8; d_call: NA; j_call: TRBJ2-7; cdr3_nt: TGTGCCAGCAGCTTACGTGGGGCCGCGGGCTACGAGCAGTACTTC; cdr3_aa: CASSLRGAAGYEQYF
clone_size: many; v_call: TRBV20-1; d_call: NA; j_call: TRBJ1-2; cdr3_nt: TGCAGTGCTCACCTGACCTCTGGCTACACCTTC; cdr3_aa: CSAHLTSGYTF
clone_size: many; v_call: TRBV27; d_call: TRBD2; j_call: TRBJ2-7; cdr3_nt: TGTGCCAGCAGTTTAAGCGGGGGCTACCTGAACGAGCAGTACTTC; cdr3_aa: CASSLSGGYLNEQYF
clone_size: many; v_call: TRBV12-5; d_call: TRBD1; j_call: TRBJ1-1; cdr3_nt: TGTGCTAGTGGTTTGGTAGGGGGCGGAATCATGAACACTGAAGCTTTCTTT; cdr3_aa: CASGLVGGGIMNTEAFF
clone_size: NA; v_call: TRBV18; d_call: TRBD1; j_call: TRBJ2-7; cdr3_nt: TGTGCCAGCTCACCACTGGACAGGGGGGACGAGCAGTACTTC; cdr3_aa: CASSPLDRGDEQYF
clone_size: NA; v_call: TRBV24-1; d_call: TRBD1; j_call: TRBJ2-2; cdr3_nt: TGTGCCACCAGTGATCCCGTTGACAGGGGCGAAACCGGGGAGCTGTTTTTT; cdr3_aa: CATSDPVDRGETGELFF
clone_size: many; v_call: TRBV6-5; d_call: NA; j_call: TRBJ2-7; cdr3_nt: TGTGCCAGCAGTTACCCCAGGGGAGAGCAGTACTTC; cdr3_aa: CASSYPRGEQYF
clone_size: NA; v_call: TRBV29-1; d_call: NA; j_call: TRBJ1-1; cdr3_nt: TGCAGCGTGGCTACAGGGAGCACTGAAGCTTTCTTT; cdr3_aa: CSVATGSTEAFF
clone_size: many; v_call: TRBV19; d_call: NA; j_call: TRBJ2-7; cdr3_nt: TGTGCCAGTAGTATTTCAGTGCATGGCGACGAGCAGTACTTC; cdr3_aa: CASSISVHGDEQYF
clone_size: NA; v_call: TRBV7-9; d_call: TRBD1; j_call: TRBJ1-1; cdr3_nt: TGTGCCAGCAGGGAAGACAGGGGGTGGAACACTGAAGCTTTCTTT; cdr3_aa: CASREDRGWNTEAFF
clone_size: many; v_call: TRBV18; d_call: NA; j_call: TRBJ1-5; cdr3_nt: TGTGCCAGCTCACTCGACAACAATCAGCCCCAGCATTTT; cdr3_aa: CASSLDNNQPQHF
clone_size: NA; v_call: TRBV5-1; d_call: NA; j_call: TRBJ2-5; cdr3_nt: TGCGCCAGCAGAGGGGGGCTGTTCGAAGAGACCCAGTACTTC; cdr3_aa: CASRGGLFEETQYF
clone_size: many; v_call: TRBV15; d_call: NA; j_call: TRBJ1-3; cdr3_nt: TGTGCCACCAGCAGTACAGGGTCTGGAAACACCATATATTTT; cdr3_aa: CATSSTGSGNTIYF
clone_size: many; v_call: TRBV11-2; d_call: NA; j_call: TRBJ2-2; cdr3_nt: TGTGCCAGCAGCGTAACAAGTTTCACCGGGGAGCTGTTTTTT; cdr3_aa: CASSVTSFTGELFF
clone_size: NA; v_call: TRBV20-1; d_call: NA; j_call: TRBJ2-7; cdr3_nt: TGCAGTGCCCGGTCGGGATTTTCTCCCTACGAGCAGTACTTC; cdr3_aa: CSARSGFSPYEQYF
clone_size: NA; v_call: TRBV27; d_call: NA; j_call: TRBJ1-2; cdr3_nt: TGTGCCAGCAGTTTTGGCGGGCCAATGGATTATGGCTACACCTTC; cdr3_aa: CASSFGGPMDYGYTF
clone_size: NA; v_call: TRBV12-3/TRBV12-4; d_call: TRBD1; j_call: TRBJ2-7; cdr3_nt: TGTGCCAGCAGCCTACAACAGGGGGGCGAGCAGTACTTC; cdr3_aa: CASSLQQGGEQYF
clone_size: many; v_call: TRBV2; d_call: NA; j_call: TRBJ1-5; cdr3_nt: TGTGCCAGCAGTGTGGGCTGGGGGAGTATTCAGCCCCAGCATTTT; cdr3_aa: CASSVGWGSIQPQHF
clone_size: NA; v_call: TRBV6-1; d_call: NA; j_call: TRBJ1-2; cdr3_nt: TGTGCCAGCAAAACATCTTATGGCTACACCTTC; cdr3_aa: CASKTSYGYTF
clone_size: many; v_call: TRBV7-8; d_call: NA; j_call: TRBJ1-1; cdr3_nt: TGTGCCAGCAGCTCCGTCAGGGAAAGCACTGAAGCTTTCTTT; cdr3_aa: CASSSVRESTEAFF
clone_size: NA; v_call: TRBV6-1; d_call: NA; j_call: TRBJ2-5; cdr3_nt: TGTGCCAGCACCGGACAGAGTCAAGAGACCCAGTACTTC; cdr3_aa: CASTGQSQETQYF
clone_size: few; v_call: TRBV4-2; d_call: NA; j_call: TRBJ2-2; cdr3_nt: TGTGCCAGCAGCCAAGTTTTTCGGGGAGTTGGATCCACCGGGGAGCTGTTTTTT; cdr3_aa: CASSQVFRGVGSTGELFF
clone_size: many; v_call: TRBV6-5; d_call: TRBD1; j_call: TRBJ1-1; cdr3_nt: TGTGCCAGCAGCGGGACAGGGACTGAAGCTTTCTTT; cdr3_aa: CASSGTGTEAFF
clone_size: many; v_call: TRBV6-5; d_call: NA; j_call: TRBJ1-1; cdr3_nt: TGTGCCAGCAGTTACAAAGCCGACACTGAAGCTTTCTTT; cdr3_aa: CASSYKADTEAFF
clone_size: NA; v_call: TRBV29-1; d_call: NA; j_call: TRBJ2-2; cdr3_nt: TGCAGCGTGAGAGGGGAAACCGGGGAGCTGTTTTTT; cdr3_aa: CSVRGETGELFF
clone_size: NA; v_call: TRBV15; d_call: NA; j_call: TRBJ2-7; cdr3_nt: TGTGCCACCAGCGAAGCGGACGAGCAGTACTTC; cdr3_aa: CATSEADEQYF
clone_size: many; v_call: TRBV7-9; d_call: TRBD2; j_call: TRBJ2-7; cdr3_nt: TGTGCCAGCAGCCCTCCTAGCGGGGGGGCCGGGGACGAGCAGTACTTC; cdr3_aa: CASSPPSGGAGDEQYF
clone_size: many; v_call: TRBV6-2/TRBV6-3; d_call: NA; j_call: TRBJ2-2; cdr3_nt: TGTGCCAGCAGACGACACCTCCCACAGACCCGGAACACCGGGGAGCTGTTTTTT; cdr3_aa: CASRRHLPQTRNTGELFF
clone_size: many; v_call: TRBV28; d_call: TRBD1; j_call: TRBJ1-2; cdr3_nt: TGTGCCAGCAGTCCCCACCTCGGACAGGGCGGATGGCCCCTCTTC; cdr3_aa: CASSPHLGQGGWPLF
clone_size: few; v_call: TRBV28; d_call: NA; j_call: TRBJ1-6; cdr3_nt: TGTGCCACCATCCCGGGCCCGCCAGATTTGACACCCCTCCACTTT; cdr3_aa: CATIPGPPDLTPLHF
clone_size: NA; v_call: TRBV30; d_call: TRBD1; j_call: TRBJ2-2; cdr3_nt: TGTGCCCGTACAACAGGGGGCGCGAACACCGGGGAGCTGTTTTTT; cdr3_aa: CARTTGGANTGELFF
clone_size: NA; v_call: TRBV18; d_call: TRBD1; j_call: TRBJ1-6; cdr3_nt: TGTGCCAGCTCACAAACAGGGGGTTCACCCCTCCACTTT; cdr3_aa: CASSQTGGSPLHF
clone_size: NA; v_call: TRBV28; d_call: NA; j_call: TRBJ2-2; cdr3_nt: TGTGCCAGCCGGAACGGGCAGGGCGGGGAGCTGTTTTTT; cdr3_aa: CASRNGQGGELFF
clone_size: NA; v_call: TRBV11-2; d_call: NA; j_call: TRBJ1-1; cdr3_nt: TGTGCCAGCAGCTCCTGGTTCAGTGAAGCTTTCTTT; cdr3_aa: CASSSWFSEAFF
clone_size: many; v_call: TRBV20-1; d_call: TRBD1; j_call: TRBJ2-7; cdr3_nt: TGCAGTGCTAATCTACAGGGGCTGAGCGAGCAGTACTTC; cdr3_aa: CSANLQGLSEQYF
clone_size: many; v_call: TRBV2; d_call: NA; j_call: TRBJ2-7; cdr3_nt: TGTGCCAGCATTCTCGTGGGCGAGCAGTACTTC; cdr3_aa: CASILVGEQYF
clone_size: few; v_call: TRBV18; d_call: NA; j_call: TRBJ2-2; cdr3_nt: TGTGCCAGCTCACCTCCGACAGGGAACACCGGGGAGCTGTTTTTT; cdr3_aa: CASSPPTGNTGELFF
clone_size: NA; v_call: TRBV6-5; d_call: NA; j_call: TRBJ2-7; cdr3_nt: TGTGCCAGCAGTTCCTCGACCGGTTACGAGGGGCAGTACTTC; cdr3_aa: CASSSSTGYEGQYF
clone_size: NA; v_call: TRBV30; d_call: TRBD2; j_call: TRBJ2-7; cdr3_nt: TGTGCCTGGATCCTAGCGGGAGGCTACGAGCAGTACTTC; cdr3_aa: CAWILAGGYEQYF
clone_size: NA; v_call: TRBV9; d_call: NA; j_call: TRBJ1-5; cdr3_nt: TGTGCCAGCAGCGTAATCGGAAAGGAAAGGCAACCACCTTCCAATCAGCCCCAGCATTTT; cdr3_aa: CASSVIGKERQPPSNQPQHF
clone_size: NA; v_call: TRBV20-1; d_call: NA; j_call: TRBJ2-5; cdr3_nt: TGCAGTGCTCCCTTGGACGGGGGTGGCCAAGAGACCCAGTACTTC; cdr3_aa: CSAPLDGGGQETQYF
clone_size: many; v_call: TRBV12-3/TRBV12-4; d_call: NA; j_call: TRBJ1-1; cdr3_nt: TGTGCCAGCAGTTTTACCGGGGCCACTGAAGCTTTCTTT; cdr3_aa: CASSFTGATEAFF
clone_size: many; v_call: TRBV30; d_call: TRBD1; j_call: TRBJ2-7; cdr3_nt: TGTGCCTGGAGTGAAGGGACAGGGTACGAGCAGTACTTC; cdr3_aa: CAWSEGTGYEQYF
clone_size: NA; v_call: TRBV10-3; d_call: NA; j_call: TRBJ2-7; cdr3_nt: TGTGCCATCAGTAAGGACCCCTACGAGCAGTACTTC; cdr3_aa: CAISKDPYEQYF
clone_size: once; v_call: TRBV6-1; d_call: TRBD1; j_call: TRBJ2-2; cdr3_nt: TGTGCCAGCGACGGGGGGACAGGGGTTGTCGGGGAGCTGTTTTTT; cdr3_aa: CASDGGTGVVGELFF
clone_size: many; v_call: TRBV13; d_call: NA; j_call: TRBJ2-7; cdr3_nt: TGTGCCAGCAGCTCGGGACTTCTCTACGAGCAGTACTTC; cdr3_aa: CASSSGLLYEQYF
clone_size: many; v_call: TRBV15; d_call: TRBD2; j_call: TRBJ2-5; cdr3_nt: TGTGCCACCAGCAGACACCTCACCTCGGGGGGGACGGAGACCCAGTACTTC; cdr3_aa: CATSRHLTSGGTETQYF
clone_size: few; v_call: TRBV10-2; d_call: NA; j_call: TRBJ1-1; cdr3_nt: TGCGCCAGCAGTGAGGGGAACGGGAGGAACACTGAAGCTTTCTTT; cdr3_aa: CASSEGNGRNTEAFF
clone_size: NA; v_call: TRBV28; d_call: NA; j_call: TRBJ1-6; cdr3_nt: TGTGCCAGCAGGAAGACAAGCCCCAGCTCCTATAATTCACCCCTCCACTTT; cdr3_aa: CASRKTSPSSYNSPLHF
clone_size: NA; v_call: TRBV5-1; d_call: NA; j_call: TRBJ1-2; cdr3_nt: TGCGCCAGCAGCCCTCGAGAGGGGAGCTATGGCTACACCTTC; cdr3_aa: CASSPREGSYGYTF
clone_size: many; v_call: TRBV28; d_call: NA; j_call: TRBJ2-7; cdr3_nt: TGTGCCAGCAGTTCCTTAGAGCAGTACTTC; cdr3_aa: CASSSLEQYF
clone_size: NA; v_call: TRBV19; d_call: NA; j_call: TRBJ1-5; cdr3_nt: TGTGCCAGTACTTTGGGTTTACGAGGGGGACAGCCCCAGCATTTT; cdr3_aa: CASTLGLRGGQPQHF
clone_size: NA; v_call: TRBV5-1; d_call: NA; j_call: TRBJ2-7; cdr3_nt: TGCGCCAGCAGCATGCCGGGACAATCCTACGAGCAGTACTTC; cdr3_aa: CASSMPGQSYEQYF